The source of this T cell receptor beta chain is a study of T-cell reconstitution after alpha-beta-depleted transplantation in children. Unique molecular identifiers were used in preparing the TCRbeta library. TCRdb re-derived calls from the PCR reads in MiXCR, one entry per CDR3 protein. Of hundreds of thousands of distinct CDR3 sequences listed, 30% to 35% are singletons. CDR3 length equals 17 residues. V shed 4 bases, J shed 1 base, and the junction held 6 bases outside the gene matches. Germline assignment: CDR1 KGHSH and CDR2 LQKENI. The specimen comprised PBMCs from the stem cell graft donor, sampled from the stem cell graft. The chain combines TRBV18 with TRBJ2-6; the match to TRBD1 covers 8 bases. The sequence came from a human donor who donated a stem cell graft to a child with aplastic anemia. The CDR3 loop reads CASSQQGVVSGANVLTF. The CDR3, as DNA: TGTGCCAGCTCACAACAGGGGGTAGTATCTGGGGCCAACGTCCTGACTTTC.